These 10 T cell receptor beta chains came from one sample sequenced in a study of blood T cell repertoires in COVID-19 (dated by TCRdb to the early 2020s). The library was obtained by the immunoSEQ multiplex PCR assay. TCRdb carries this immuneACCESS record with in-frame sequences only. Its versions omit some clonotypes, under half of them owing to an unresolved V gene in the studies checked, with the rest unexplained. A total of about 100,000 clones appear in this sample, approximately 86% of them only once. Around 3% of the sample rests with the top ten. Material: peripheral blood. The receptors were gathered from a man aged 50-60 years with active or convalescent COVID-19.

The rearrangement uses TRBV3-1 (or the pseudogene TRBV3-2) and TRBJ1-2; TRBD1 aligns across 9 bases. Germline CDR1 LGHDT, CDR2 YNNKEL (reference sequence). Trimming removed 6 bases from V and 2 bases from J; junction bases left unmatched: 7. CDR3 length equals 15 residues. The CDR3 is CASRSGQGPNYGYTF. CDR3 DNA sequence: TGTGCCAGCAGATCGGGACAGGGCCCGAACTATGGCTACACCTTC.

This clone appeared a single time. The chain links TRBV7-8 to TRBJ1-1, with a possible D match to TRBD1 (5 bases). The CDR3 extends over 13 amino acids. Trimming removed 5 bases from V and 1 base from J, with 8 bases in between. Germline CDR1 and CDR2: SGHVS and FQNEAQ. This CDR3 reads CASSVTENTEAFF. The DNA for the CDR3 is TGTGCCAGCAGCGTGACAGAGAACACTGAAGCTTTCTTT. The full variable domain, in which reference TRBV7-8 and TRBJ1-1 provide the parts outside the CDR3, is GAGVSQSPRYKVAKRGQDVALRCDPISGHVSLFWYQQALGQGPEFLTYFQNEAQLDKSGLPSDRFFAERPEGSVSTLKIQRTQQEDSAVYLCASSVTENTEAFFGQGTRLTVV.

This chain connects TRBV28 to TRBJ2-1; 9 positions agree with TRBD2. Germline loops: CDR1 MDHEN, CDR2 SYDVKM. This CDR3 is built from 16 residues. Trimming took 4 bases from V and 5 from J; bases not matched to a gene: 9. The CDR3 spells CASSSAGGPGDNEQFF. CDR3 DNA sequence: TGTGCCAGCAGTTCCGCGGGGGGGCCAGGGGACAATGAGCAGTTCTTC.

The chain carries TRBV10-3 and TRBJ1-5; possible D gene TRBD1, 6 bases. This CDR3 has 14 residues. The germline CDR1 and CDR2 sequences are ENHRY and SYGVKD. Deletions cut 10 bases from V and 0 bases from J, with 13 bases between. The CDR3 coding sequence is TGTGCCACAGTACAGGGTCTTAGCAATCAGCCCCAGCATTTT. Its translation: CATVQGLSNQPQHF.

This clone was observed a few times. The chain links TRBV4-1 to TRBJ2-2; possible D gene TRBD2, 5 bases. CDR3 length: 16 residues. V dropped 1 base and J dropped 1 base, with 10 bases sitting between them. Germline V lookup: CDR1 MGHRA, CDR2 YSYEKL. CDR3 coding DNA: TGCGCCAGCAGCCAAGGGGGTGGACTGAACACCGGGGAGCTGTTTTTT. This encodes CASSQGGGLNTGELFF.

The rearrangement links TRBV20-1 to TRBJ1-2; possibly TRBD1 for D (6 bases). The CDR3 totals 11 residues. V was pared by 6 bases and J by 4 bases, with 9 bases between. Germline assignment: CDR1 DFQATT and CDR2 SNEGSKA (reference sequence). The chain's CDR3 is CSARTVYGYTF. The CDR3 DNA sequence: TGCAGTGCAAGGACAGTCTATGGCTACACCTTC.

J is TRBJ1-5 and V is TRBV6-5; perhaps TRBD1 as D (6 bases). With 6 bases removed from V and 2 bases from J, the gap between germline ends came to 14 bases. The CDR3 contains 15 residues. The V gene's germline CDR1 is MNHEY and CDR2 SVGAGI. CDR3 amino acids: CASSGTGLGNQPQHF. CDR3 DNA: TGTGCCAGCAGCGGAACAGGGCTGGGCAATCAGCCCCAGCATTTT.

This chain links TRBV20-1 with TRBJ1-6; unclear D gene. The CDR3 covers 10 residues. Germline V lookup: CDR1 DFQATT, CDR2 SNEGSKA (reference sequence). V dropped 8 bases and J dropped 10 bases, with 9 bases sitting between them. The CDR3 region is CSTDGSPLHF. The CDR3 coding sequence is TGCAGTACAGACGGCTCACCCCTCCACTTT.

The rearrangement joins TRBV14 to TRBJ2-2; D unclear. V lost 0 bases to trimming and J lost 6 bases, with 5 bases between them. The CDR3 totals 13 residues. Looked up from germline, CDR1 is SGHDN and CDR2 is FVKESK. The CDR3 spells CASSQDRPGELFF. As DNA, the CDR3 is TGTGCCAGCAGCCAAGATCGTCCCGGGGAGCTGTTTTTT.

J is TRBJ1-4 and V is TRBV18; D remains unclear. CDR1 is KGHSH, CDR2 LQKENI, per germline. This CDR3 has 13 residues. The V gene lost 3 bases and the J gene lost 5 bases, with 7 bases spanning the gap. In DNA, the CDR3 is TGTGCCAGCTCACCGGGCCGGAATGAAAAACTGTTTTTT. It yields the protein CASSPGRNEKLFF. Combining the CDR3 with reference TRBV18 and TRBJ1-4 gives the whole variable domain NAGVMQNPRHLVRRRGQEARLRCSPMKGHSHVYWYRQLPEEGLKFMVYLQKENIIDESGMPKERFSAEFPKEGPSILRIQQVVRGDSAAYFCASSPGRNEKLFFGSGTQLSVL.